The TCR beta chain described here comes from a study of blood T cell repertoires in COVID-19. V shed 3 bases, J shed 4 bases, and the junction held 6 bases outside the gene matches. The CDR3 is made up of 15 amino acids. In germline, CDR1 is MGHRA, CDR2 YSYEKL. This clone turned up a few times. TCRdb's copy holds only in-frame clones and misses some; the assay was immunoSEQ multiplex PCR. The data show 100,000 to 150,000 clones, with under 80% seen just once and about 2.7% held by the top ten. This sequence was found in a man aged 50-60 years with acute or convalescent COVID-19. Sequenced material: peripheral blood. V is TRBV4-1 and J is TRBJ2-5; 9 bases match TRBD1. The CDR3 nucleotides read TGCGCCAGCAGCCAGACAGGGGGGGGCGGAGAGACCCAGTACTTC. Its protein product is CASSQTGGGGETQYF.